This passage covers 23 T cell receptor beta chains from one sample sequenced in a study of CD8 T cells in ankylosing spondylitis. Whole-study findings and limits: A motif of several highly homologous TCR beta variants was seen as apparently characteristic of ankylosing spondylitis blood.

MiXCR, run by TCRdb on the 5' RACE reads, gives a single entry per CDR3 protein. This table holds hundreds of thousands of distinct CDR3 sequences, over 9.5% found once. No antigen is known for these receptors. The specimen was blood, either unsorted or a sorted T cell fraction (not recorded which). The receptors were gathered from a male donor with ankylosing spondylitis.

The chain carries TRBV20-1 and TRBJ1-4; D perhaps matches TRBD1 (6 bases). The CDR3 length is 13 residues. Trimming shortened V by 2 bases and J by 8 bases, and 12 bases separated the two germline ends. Germline values: CDR1 DFQATT, CDR2 SNEGSKA (reference sequence). The CDR3 DNA is TGCAGTGCTAGAACGGGACAAAGAGAAAAACTGTTTTTT. Encoded protein: CSARTGQREKLFF.

This clonotype occurred a few times. The chain carries TRBV7-2 and TRBJ2-3; D may match TRBD1 or TRBD2 (5 bases each). This CDR3 region has 16 residues. Per germline, CDR1 SGHTA and CDR2 FQGNSA. V lost 5 bases to trimming and J lost 5 bases, with 20 bases between them. CDR3 protein: CASSRTGDPKEDTQYF. In DNA, the CDR3 is TGTGCCAGCAGCCGGACCGGGGACCCGAAGGAAGATACGCAGTATTTT.

This clonotype has a count of ten or more. V and J are TRBV5-1 and TRBJ2-4; TRBD1 might be the D (6 bases). V shed 0 bases and J shed 8 bases, with 12 bases lying between them. The CDR3 covers 14 residues. From germline, CDR1 is SGHRS and CDR2 YFSETQ. CDR3 nucleotides: TGCGCCAGCAGCTTGGGACAGGACACGGACATTCAGTACTTC. Translated: CASSLGQDTDIQYF.

The chain is built from TRBV20-1 and TRBJ1-2; D is undetermined. Trimming took 3 bases from V and 2 from J, leaving 7 bases between them. The CDR3 is made up of 12 amino acids. Per the germline V gene, CDR1 is DFQATT and CDR2 is SNEGSKA (reference sequence). The CDR3 nucleotides are TGCAGTGCTAGTGCTCTGAACTATGGCTACACCTTC. Translating it yields CSASALNYGYTF.

The chain is built from TRBV20-1 and TRBJ1-5; D call uncertain. Trimming left V 3 bases short and J 3 bases short, with 9 bases between. The CDR3 runs 13 residues. CDR1 is DFQATT, CDR2 SNEGSKA, per germline (reference sequence). The CDR3 here is CSASIGYNQPQHF. CDR3 sequence (DNA): TGCAGTGCTAGTATAGGGTACAATCAGCCCCAGCATTTT.

J is TRBJ1-2 and V is TRBV20-1, with no clear D. Trimming removed 3 bases at V and 5 bases at J, with 7 bases between. The CDR3 contains 11 residues. CDR1 and CDR2 (germline): DFQATT, SNEGSKA (reference sequence). CDR3 DNA sequence: TGCAGTGCTAGGATGGATTATGGCTACACCTTC. Translated: CSARMDYGYTF.

In this sample, this clonotype turned up a few times. This chain links TRBV5-6 with TRBJ2-3; no clear D gene. V gave up 3 bases and J gave up 7 bases, with 24 bases separating them. The CDR3 is 17 amino acids. Germline V gene lookup returns CDR1 SGHDT and CDR2 YYEEEE. The CDR3: CASSSFGFRSAQNTQYF. CDR3 in DNA: TGTGCCAGCAGCTCCTTCGGGTTCCGGTCAGCACAGAATACGCAGTATTTT.

This clonotype came up a few times. This chain connects TRBV28 to TRBJ2-5; TRBD1 matches 7 bases. V dropped 7 bases and J dropped 3; count of bases not matched to a gene: 5. CDR1 and CDR2 from the germline V gene are MDHEN and SYDVKM. This CDR3 contains 13 residues. The CDR3 nucleotides are TGTGCCAGCACTTCAGGACAGGAAGAGACCCAGTACTTC. It is translated as CASTSGQEETQYF.

The V and J genes are TRBV7-9 and TRBJ1-4; a weak D match, TRBD1 (6 bases). V was cut by 2 bases and J by 7 bases, with 14 bases left in between. Germline V gene sequence: CDR1 SEHNR, CDR2 FQNEAQ (reference sequence). This CDR3 region has 15 residues. The CDR3 sequence is CASSLSTGFFEKLFF. CDR3 coding DNA: TGTGCCAGCAGCTTATCCACAGGGTTTTTTGAAAAACTGTTTTTT.

This clonotype came up a few times. V is TRBV9 and J is TRBJ2-3; D is unresolved. This CDR3 region has 15 residues. Germline values: CDR1 SGDLS, CDR2 YYNGEE. V lost 0 bases, J lost 0 bases, and 8 bases lay in between. CDR3 region: CASSVDGPSTDTQYF. The CDR3 DNA is TGTGCCAGCAGCGTAGACGGCCCTAGCACAGATACGCAGTATTTT.

This clonotype was counted between two and nine times. This rearrangement joins TRBV20-1 to TRBJ2-7; possible D gene TRBD2, 5 bases. Germline V gene data show CDR1 as DFQATT and CDR2 as SNEGSKA (reference sequence). This CDR3 contains 14 residues. CDR3 in DNA: TGCAGCGCTCCGGGGTCTCCTACCCTCCACGAGCAGTACTTC. Translating it yields CSAPGSPTLHEQYF.

This chain joins TRBV6-1 and TRBJ1-1; D is unresolved. This CDR3 comprises 15 residues. CDR1 MNHNS and CDR2 SASEGT come from the germline V gene. Trimming left V 6 bases short and J 4 bases short, with 18 bases between. The CDR3 loop reads CASSDSSYRGTEAFF. The CDR3 DNA reads TGTGCCAGCAGCGATAGTTCGTACCGGGGCACTGAAGCTTTCTTT.

The genes are TRBV6-1 and TRBJ1-5; TRBD1 matches at 9 bases. The V gene end was trimmed by 0 bases and the J gene end by 3 bases; junction bases not matched to a gene: 9. The CDR3 loop spans 18 amino acids. CDR1 MNHNS and CDR2 SASEGT come from the germline V gene. CDR3 DNA sequence: TGTGCCAGCAGTGAAGCGGGGATCCGACAGGGGGACAATCAGCCCCAGCATTTT. Translation: CASSEAGIRQGDNQPQHF.

The chain links TRBV6-5 to TRBJ1-6; 7 positions match TRBD1. Germline assignment: CDR1 MNHEY and CDR2 SVGAGI. Trimming at V came to 2 bases and at J to 9 bases, leaving 13 bases not matched to a gene. The CDR3 spans 17 residues. CDR3 nucleotide sequence: TGTGCCAGCAGTTACGATTGGGACAGCACAAGGGGTTCACCCCTCCACTTT. It translates to CASSYDWDSTRGSPLHF.

This chain joins TRBV6-2 or TRBV6-3 and TRBJ2-2; D is uncertain. The CDR3 runs 13 residues. The V end lost 1 base, the J end lost 4 bases, and 4 bases lay between the germline ends. Germline-derived CDR1 and CDR2 are MNHEY and SVGEGT. In DNA, the CDR3 is TGTGCCAGCAGTTACTACACCACCGGGGAGCTGTTTTTT. It yields the protein CASSYYTTGELFF.

This chain links TRBV24-1 with TRBJ2-3; D assignment may be TRBD1 or TRBD2 (5 bases each). V was clipped by 4 bases and J by 5 bases, with 12 bases between them. Germline lookup yields CDR1 KGHDR and CDR2 SFDVKD. The CDR3 totals 14 residues. DNA for the CDR3: TGTGCCACCAGTGAGGGGTGGGGGAAAGATACGCAGTATTTT. Its translation is CATSEGWGKDTQYF.

This clonotype turned up a few times. The chain combines TRBV20-1 with TRBJ1-4, with unresolved D. Trimming took 1 base from V and 8 from J, leaving 8 bases between them. Germline V gene data show CDR1 as DFQATT and CDR2 as SNEGSKA (reference sequence). The CDR3 covers 12 residues. The CDR3 loop is CSARGRVEKLFF. The CDR3 DNA reads as TGCAGTGCTAGAGGTCGGGTAGAAAAACTGTTTTTT.

This rearrangement joins TRBV20-1 to TRBJ2-7; 7 bases match TRBD1. The CDR3 extends over 14 amino acids. Germline V CDR1 and CDR2: DFQATT, SNEGSKA (reference sequence). Germline trimming cut 5 bases from V and 3 bases from J; bases unmatched to any gene: 10. The CDR3, as DNA: TGCAGTGCTTCGGGGACAGTCGAAGACTACGAGCAGTACTTC. This codes for CSASGTVEDYEQYF.

V gene TRBV20-1 combines with J gene TRBJ1-6, with a tentative D call TRBD1 (5 bases). From germline, CDR1 is DFQATT and CDR2 SNEGSKA (reference sequence). The V end was cut by 2 bases, the J end by 0 bases, with 8 bases between. The CDR3 is made up of 15 amino acids. For the CDR3, the DNA is TGCAGTGCTAGACGTCAGGGCTCCTATAATTCACCCCTCCACTTT. Amino acids: CSARRQGSYNSPLHF.

This clonotype was observed a handful of times. This chain links TRBV24-1 with TRBJ1-1; TRBD1 is a possible D gene (6 bases). The germline V gene has CDR1 KGHDR and CDR2 SFDVKD. There are 19 residues in the CDR3. V lost 7 bases and J lost 0, with 26 bases in between. The CDR3, as DNA: TGTGCCACCAGGGTGAAGGACAGCCCCCCAACCAAAATGAACACTGAAGCTTTCTTT. Its translation is CATRVKDSPPTKMNTEAFF.

The table lists this clonotype with a few counts. The V gene is TRBV10-3, the J gene TRBJ2-7; 12 nucleotides match TRBD2. The CDR3 contains 13 residues. CDR1 and CDR2 from the germline V gene are ENHRY and SYGVKD. Trimming took 4 bases from V and 8 from J; bases not matched to a gene: 3. The CDR3 nucleotides are TGTGCCATCAGTGGACTAGCGGGAGACCAGCAGTACTTC. Amino acid sequence: CAISGLAGDQQYF.

This clonotype has just a few counts. This rearrangement joins TRBV24-1 to TRBJ2-1, with 8 bases fitting TRBD2. The CDR3 extends over 16 amino acids. The germline CDR1 and CDR2 sequences are KGHDR and SFDVKD. V lost 1 base, J lost 6 bases, and 7 bases stayed unmatched. The CDR3 reads CATSDLPGRAVNEQFF. CDR3 sequence (DNA): TGTGCCACCAGTGATTTACCCGGGAGGGCCGTCAATGAGCAGTTCTTC.

In this sample, this clonotype turned up a few times. J is TRBJ2-7 and V is TRBV20-1; tentatively, D is TRBD1 or TRBD2 (5 bases each). The CDR3 is 13 amino acids. Germline loops: CDR1 DFQATT, CDR2 SNEGSKA (reference sequence). V lost 5 bases and J lost 7, with 18 bases in between. CDR3 sequence (DNA): TGCAGTGCTGTCCGGGACCTCCGGGGTGAGCAGTACTTC. Encoded protein: CSAVRDLRGEQYF.